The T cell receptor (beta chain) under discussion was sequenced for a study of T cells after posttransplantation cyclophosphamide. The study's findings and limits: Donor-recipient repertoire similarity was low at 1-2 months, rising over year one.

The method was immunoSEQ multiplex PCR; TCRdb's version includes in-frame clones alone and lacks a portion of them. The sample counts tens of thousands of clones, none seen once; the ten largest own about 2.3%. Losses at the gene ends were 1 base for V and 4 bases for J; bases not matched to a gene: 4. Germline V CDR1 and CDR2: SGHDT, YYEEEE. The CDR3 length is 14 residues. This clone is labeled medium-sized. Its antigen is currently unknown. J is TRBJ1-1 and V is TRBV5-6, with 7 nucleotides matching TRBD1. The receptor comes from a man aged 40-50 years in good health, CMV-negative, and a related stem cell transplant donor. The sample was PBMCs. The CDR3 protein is CASSLSGGGTEAFF. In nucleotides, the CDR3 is TGTGCCAGCAGCTTGTCAGGGGGAGGCACTGAAGCTTTCTTT.